The 22 T cell receptor beta chains in this list originate from one sample, sequenced in a study of shared T cell receptors in the human thymus. Clones were sequenced by immunoSEQ multiplex PCR, and TCRdb holds only the in-frame ones, with some missing. The sample consists of almost 550,000 clones, about four fifths of them appearing once. The sample was also linked to a second study, of human thymus T cells.

Sequenced material: thymocytes. The source of these receptors is a boy in the first two years of life with a congenital heart defect.

The V gene is TRBV19, the J gene TRBJ1-2, with D perhaps matching TRBD1 (6 bases). Trimming removed 5 bases at V and 6 bases at J, with 25 bases between. The CDR3 consists of 17 residues. Germline V CDR1 and CDR2: LNHDA, SQIVND (reference sequence). The DNA for the CDR3 is TGTGCCAGTAGTCCCGGGGGGCAGGAAAGGACCCGGAATGGCTACACCTTC. It translates to CASSPGGQERTRNGYTF.

This chain joins TRBV7-2 and TRBJ1-2; D is perhaps TRBD1 (5 bases). The germline CDR1 and CDR2 sequences are SGHTA and FQGNSA. V lost 4 bases and J lost 6, with 18 bases in between. This CDR3 is built from 15 residues. The CDR3 reads CASSSEYRTSDGYTF. For the CDR3, the DNA is TGTGCCAGCAGCTCGGAGTACAGGACCTCCGATGGCTACACCTTC.

The chain has TRBV7-9 and TRBJ2-1; perhaps TRBD1 as D (5 bases). CDR1 is SEHNR and CDR2 is FQNEAQ in the germline V gene (reference sequence). V was trimmed by 0 bases and J by 9 bases, leaving 9 bases between them. This CDR3 is built from 13 residues. As DNA, the CDR3 is TGTGCCAGCAGCTTAGCCTACACAGGTGAGCAGTTCTTC. Translated, it gives CASSLAYTGEQFF.

The V and J genes are TRBV18 and TRBJ1-1, with no clear D. This CDR3 contains 15 residues. Germline CDR1 reads KGHSH; CDR2 reads LQKENI. Trimming left V 3 bases short and J 6 bases short, with 17 bases between. The CDR3 sequence: CASSPFFLGSSEAFF. For the CDR3, the DNA is TGTGCCAGCTCACCGTTCTTCCTAGGGAGCTCTGAAGCTTTCTTT.

The V and J genes are TRBV27 and TRBJ2-7; 9 bases match TRBD1. The germline V gene encodes CDR1 MNHEY and CDR2 SMNVEV (reference sequence). The junction had 7 bases not matched to a gene; V was cut back by 4 bases and J by 3 bases. CDR3 length equals 15 residues. CDR3 bases: TGTGCCAGCAGTTCCAGGGACAGGGAACACTACGAGCAGTACTTC. It is translated as CASSSRDREHYEQYF.

This clone has just a few counts. The genes are TRBV20-1 and TRBJ1-2, with D unclear. The CDR3 is 11 residues long. Trimming removed 3 bases at V and 12 bases at J, with 14 bases between. Per the germline V gene, CDR1 is DFQATT and CDR2 is SNEGSKA (reference sequence). The CDR3 reads CSASSYKSHTF. CDR3 DNA: TGCAGTGCTAGTAGTTATAAAAGCCACACCTTC.

The genes are TRBV29-1 and TRBJ2-1; D is uncertain. Germline V gene lookup returns CDR1 SQVTM and CDR2 ANQGSEA. V dropped 7 bases and J dropped 0 bases, with 28 bases sitting between them. This CDR3 comprises 19 residues. As DNA, the CDR3 is TGCAGCGGCGCTTGTGGATGGATCGGTCTCCCTAGCTCCTACAATGAGCAGTTCTTC. Encoded protein: CSGACGWIGLPSSYNEQFF.

The rearrangement uses TRBV4-1 and TRBJ1-3; D might be TRBD1 (6 bases). CDR3 length equals 20 residues. The V and J ends lost 0 bases and 0 bases respectively, with 21 bases between them. Germline V gene lookup returns CDR1 MGHRA and CDR2 YSYEKL. DNA for the CDR3: TGCGCCAGCAGCCAAGATCGGGGTGGGGGACATATATTCTCTGGAAACACCATATATTTT. It yields the protein CASSQDRGGGHIFSGNTIYF.

The chain has TRBV7-9 and TRBJ1-2, with 7 bases matching TRBD1. Per germline, CDR1 SEHNR and CDR2 FQNEAQ (reference sequence). V shed 2 bases and J 4 bases; nucleotides not matched to a gene: 1. The CDR3 runs to 13 residues. In DNA, the CDR3 is TGTGCCAGCAGCTTAAGGGACAGCTATGGCTACACCTTC. Its translation: CASSLRDSYGYTF.

This clone was counted a few times. The chain's CDR3 is CASSYMNTEAFF. The CDR3 DNA reads as TGTGCCAGCAGTTATATGAACACTGAAGCTTTCTTT. This rearrangement joins TRBV4-2 to TRBJ1-1; D not certain. The CDR3 has 12 amino acids. V was shortened by 6 bases and J by 0 bases, with 5 bases between the two germline ends. Germline V gene sequence: CDR1 LGHNA, CDR2 YNFKEQ.

The rearrangement links TRBV6-1 to TRBJ1-1; 9 nucleotides align to TRBD1. The CDR3 consists of 13 residues. Germline trimming cut 4 bases from V and 3 bases from J; bases unmatched to any gene: 0. Germline V CDR1 and CDR2: MNHNS, SASEGT. CDR3 residues: CASSGDRDTEAFF. CDR3 bases: TGTGCCAGCAGTGGGGACAGGGACACTGAAGCTTTCTTT.

In DNA, the CDR3 is TGCGCCAGCAGCCATGATACTAGCGGAGCCAGCTCCTACGAGCAGTACTTC. Protein: CASSHDTSGASSYEQYF. The gene calls are TRBV4-1 and TRBJ2-7; 8 bases match TRBD2. Germline V gene data show CDR1 as MGHRA and CDR2 as YSYEKL. The CDR3 runs to 17 residues. After removal of 3 bases from V and 0 bases from J, the junction contained 10 bases not matched to a gene.

V gene TRBV28 combines with J gene TRBJ2-5; D is possibly TRBD1 (5 bases). Trimming left V 8 bases short and J 10 bases short, with 14 bases between. The CDR3 consists of 11 residues. Looked up from germline, CDR1 is MDHEN and CDR2 is SYDVKM. CDR3 sequence reads: CASAPGRGQYF. The DNA for the CDR3 is TGTGCCAGCGCCCCCGGTAGGGGCCAGTACTTC.

The V gene is TRBV29-1, the J gene TRBJ2-5, with 10 bases matching TRBD2. After removal of 8 bases from V and 4 bases from J, the junction contained 10 bases not matched to a gene. The CDR3 totals 14 residues. Germline lookup yields CDR1 SQVTM and CDR2 ANQGSEA. The CDR3 region is CSHRKREGPETQYF. Here the CDR3 DNA reads TGCAGCCACCGAAAGCGGGAGGGCCCAGAGACCCAGTACTTC.

V gene TRBV6-1 combines with J gene TRBJ2-7; a possible D gene is TRBD1 (6 bases). Germline V gene lookup returns CDR1 MNHNS and CDR2 SASEGT. The CDR3 extends over 14 amino acids. Between the trimmed V and J ends, which lost 7 bases and 0 bases, there was a span of 13 bases. The CDR3 region has the DNA TGTGCCAGCACCAGGACAGAGAGCTCCTACGAGCAGTACTTC. Translation gives CASTRTESSYEQYF.

As DNA, the CDR3 is TGTGCCAGCAGCTTCGGAGGCACTCAGCCCCAGCATTTT. Translated, it gives CASSFGGTQPQHF. The V call is TRBV7-2, the J call TRBJ1-5, with D unclear. V lost 3 bases to trimming and J lost 6 bases, with 9 bases between them. Germline V lookup: CDR1 SGHTA, CDR2 FQGNSA. CDR3 size: 13 residues.

The chain uses TRBV12-5 and TRBJ1-2, with TRBD1 as a possible D gene (5 bases). The germline V gene encodes CDR1 LGHNT and CDR2 FRNRAP. V lost 5 bases, J lost 1 base, and 11 bases lay in between. This CDR3 is built from 14 residues. In nucleotides, the CDR3 is TGTGCTAGTGGTCCGGCGGGGGTTAACTATGGCTACACCTTC. It is translated as CASGPAGVNYGYTF. Full variable domain (remainder filled in from reference TRBV12-5 and TRBJ1-2): DARVTQTPRHKVTEMGQEVTMRCQPILGHNTVFWYRQTMMQGLELLAYFRNRAPLDDSGMPKDRFSAEMPDATLATLKIQPSEPRDSAVYFCASGPAGVNYGYTFGSGTRLTVV.

The V call is TRBV6-1, the J call TRBJ1-5, with 8 bases aligning to TRBD1. The CDR3 covers 13 residues. V was clipped by 11 bases and J by 6 bases; unmatched bases: 9. The germline V gene encodes CDR1 MNHNS and CDR2 SASEGT. The CDR3 region is CAGWRTGSQPQHF. The CDR3 DNA reads TGTGCCGGATGGCGGACAGGGTCTCAGCCCCAGCATTTT.

V gene TRBV27 combines with J gene TRBJ1-5, with D perhaps matching TRBD1 (6 bases). Germline CDR1 reads MNHEY; CDR2 reads SMNVEV (reference sequence). V shed 5 bases and J shed 7 bases, with 12 bases lying between them. The length of the CDR3 is 13 residues. DNA for the CDR3: TGTGCCAGCAGTCCCAGGGGAATACAGCCCCAGCATTTT. It encodes CASSPRGIQPQHF.

The chain links TRBV4-3 to TRBJ2-7; weak D call: TRBD2 (7 bases). V was pared by 4 bases and J by 7 bases, with 20 bases between. This CDR3 spans 15 amino acids. From germline, CDR1 is LGHNA and CDR2 YSLEER. The CDR3 spells CASSPGLGGLLEQYF. The CDR3 bases are TGCGCCAGCAGCCCAGGGTTGGGGGGGCTCCTGGAGCAGTACTTC.

In its sample, this clone was seen a few times. The rearrangement links TRBV18 to TRBJ2-2, with D maybe TRBD1 (6 bases). The CDR3 is 15 residues long. Germline V gene data show CDR1 as KGHSH and CDR2 as LQKENI. V was pared by 4 bases and J by 5 bases, with 14 bases between. The CDR3 sequence is CASSRRTEHTGELFF. CDR3 in DNA: TGTGCCAGCTCACGCCGGACAGAGCATACCGGGGAGCTGTTTTTT.

The chain couples TRBV14 to TRBJ2-7; 12 positions agree with TRBD2. V shed 0 bases, J shed 5 bases, and the junction held 5 bases outside the gene matches. This CDR3 comprises 16 residues. Germline lookup yields CDR1 SGHDN and CDR2 FVKESK. The chain's CDR3 is CASSQDLTSGSHEQYF. As DNA, the CDR3 is TGTGCCAGCAGCCAAGATCTGACTAGCGGGAGCCACGAGCAGTACTTC.